One and the same sample provided the 21 T cell receptor beta chains below, sequenced in a study of OX40 agonist ivuxolimab in advanced cancers. Some clones are missing from TCRdb's copy, which holds only in-frame ones; the method was immunoSEQ multiplex PCR. The sample comprises about 41,000 clones, around 87% of which are singletons, and about 40% rests with the top ten. The sequenced sample was CD4+ or CD8+ T cells sorted from blood, obtained in a trial of the OX40 agonist ivuxolimab. These receptors came from an adult with an advanced solid tumor such as melanoma, head and neck, liver or kidney cancer.

V usage is TRBV2 and J usage is TRBJ1-2; D gene ambiguous. Germline V gene sequence: CDR1 SNHLY, CDR2 FYNNEI. The length of the CDR3 is 13 residues. Trimming took off 4 bases at V and 13 bases at J, with 19 bases between the two ends. The chain's CDR3 is CASSGIPGLGCTF. In DNA form, the CDR3 reads TGTGCCAGCAGTGGGATACCGGGCTTAGGGTGCACCTTC.

This chain joins TRBV7-9 and TRBJ1-1; the D gene is possibly TRBD1 (5 bases). V was pared by 0 bases and J by 0 bases, with 14 bases between. The CDR3 is made up of 17 amino acids. Germline V gene data show CDR1 as SEHNR and CDR2 as FQNEAQ (reference sequence). The CDR3 loop is CASSLAGRRGLNTEAFF. As DNA, the CDR3 is TGTGCCAGCAGCTTAGCTGGGAGGAGGGGCCTGAACACTGAAGCTTTCTTT.

This sequence joins TRBV28 and TRBJ1-4; possible D gene TRBD1, 6 bases. This CDR3 comprises 13 residues. The V gene's germline CDR1 is MDHEN and CDR2 SYDVKM. The germline V and J ends were trimmed by 9 bases and 8 bases, with 16 bases remaining between them. Here the CDR3 reads CASKQGGREKLFF. CDR3 DNA sequence: TGTGCCAGTAAACAGGGAGGACGGGAAAAACTGTTTTTT.

The V and J genes are TRBV5-6 and TRBJ2-5; D is uncertain. The CDR3 contains 12 residues. Looked up from germline, CDR1 is SGHDT and CDR2 is YYEEEE. The V end lost 0 bases, the J end lost 2 bases, and 2 bases lay between the germline ends. CDR3 sequence: CASSLGQETQYF. The CDR3 DNA is TGTGCCAGCAGCTTGGGGCAAGAGACCCAGTACTTC.

The chain employs TRBV5-1 and TRBJ2-3, with 9 nucleotides matching TRBD2. The trim removed 0 bases at V and 6 bases at J, leaving 11 bases unmatched. Germline assignment: CDR1 SGHRS and CDR2 YFSETQ. The CDR3 has 17 amino acids. The CDR3 bases are TGCGCCAGCAGCTTGGGCGTCGCGGGACTAGCTCGGGATACGCAGTATTTT. It specifies CASSLGVAGLARDTQYF.

The gene calls are TRBV29-1 and TRBJ1-2; D might be TRBD1 (5 bases). The CDR3 is made up of 13 amino acids. CDR1 is SQVTM, CDR2 ANQGSEA, per germline. V gave up 4 bases and J gave up 4 bases, with 13 bases separating them. As DNA, the CDR3 is TGCAGCGTTGGGTCGGGGGTCGGCTATGGCTACACCTTC. The encoded protein is CSVGSGVGYGYTF.

This chain links TRBV5-1 with TRBJ1-2, with D unclear. Trimming cost V 1 base and J 10 bases, with 20 bases left between them. Germline lookup yields CDR1 SGHRS and CDR2 YFSETQ. The CDR3 is 15 residues long. CDR3 loop: CASSLTIGQPAVYTF. The CDR3 region has the DNA TGCGCCAGCAGCTTGACCATTGGGCAGCCGGCCGTCTACACCTTC.

V usage is TRBV21-1 and J usage is TRBJ1-1; TRBD1 is the table's D call and was not checked against the DNA. TRBV21-1 is an annotated pseudogene. CDR3 length: 17 amino acids. This CDR3 is CASSKALWYRMNTEAFF. DNA of the CDR3: TGTGCCAGCAGCAAAGCGCTTTGGTACAGGATGAACACTGAAGCTTTCTTT.

The chain combines TRBV9 with TRBJ1-2, with a tentative D call TRBD1 (6 bases). V lost 3 bases and J lost 3, with 15 bases in between. CDR1 is SGDLS, CDR2 YYNGEE, per germline. This CDR3 has 15 amino acids. The CDR3 DNA follows: TGTGCCAGCAGCGGGGGGGCAGGCCTTGACTATGGCTACACCTTC. Protein product: CASSGGAGLDYGYTF.

The chain links TRBV5-6 to TRBJ1-1; D remains ambiguous. CDR3 length: 14 residues. Germline assignment: CDR1 SGHDT and CDR2 YYEEEE. V gave up 0 bases and J gave up 1 base, with 7 bases separating them. The CDR3 DNA sequence: TGTGCCAGCAGCTTGGTAGGGAGGAACACTGAAGCTTTCTTT. This codes for CASSLVGRNTEAFF.

The CDR3 loop reads CASSGGVNQPQHF. In nucleotides, the CDR3 is TGTGCCAGCAGCGGGGGCGTCAATCAGCCCCAGCATTTT. V usage is TRBV5-4 and J usage is TRBJ1-5, with D possibly TRBD1 on 6 matching bases. The germline CDR1 and CDR2 sequences are SGHNT and YYREEE (reference sequence). V was cut by 4 bases and J by 3 bases, with 8 bases left in between. The CDR3 has 13 amino acids.

The chain joins TRBV5-1 to TRBJ2-2; tentatively, D is TRBD1 or TRBD2 (5 bases each). Germline V gene lookup returns CDR1 SGHRS and CDR2 YFSETQ. Between the trimmed V and J ends, which lost 0 bases and 2 bases, there was a span of 8 bases. CDR3 size: 15 residues. The CDR3, as DNA: TGCGCCAGCAGCTTGGATGGGGGAAACACCGGGGAGCTGTTTTTT. Protein product: CASSLDGGNTGELFF.

The rearrangement joins TRBV6-6 to TRBJ1-1; 9 bases map to TRBD1. Per germline, CDR1 MNHNY and CDR2 SVGAGI (reference sequence). The CDR3 runs to 12 residues. The junction had 4 bases not matched to a gene; V was cut back by 7 bases and J by 7 bases. In DNA, the CDR3 is TGTGCCAGCAATAGACAGGGGGATGAAGCTTTCTTT. The encoded protein is CASNRQGDEAFF.

The sample holds one count of this clone. The chain carries TRBV2 and TRBJ2-7; 9 positions agree with TRBD1. CDR3 length: 13 residues. V shed 4 bases, J shed 5 bases, and the junction held 3 bases outside the gene matches. Per germline, CDR1 SNHLY and CDR2 FYNNEI. CDR3 region: CASSVDRGDEQYF. CDR3 DNA sequence: TGTGCCAGCAGTGTCGACAGGGGGGACGAGCAGTACTTC.

The chain combines TRBV28 with TRBJ2-3; 9 nucleotides line up with TRBD2. The V gene end was trimmed by 5 bases and the J gene end by 6 bases; junction bases not matched to a gene: 3. Looked up from germline, CDR1 is MDHEN and CDR2 is SYDVKM. CDR3 length: 13 residues. CDR3: CASSTLAGDTQYF. The CDR3 bases are TGTGCCAGCAGTACTCTAGCGGGGGATACGCAGTATTTT.

The rearrangement uses TRBV7-9 and TRBJ1-1; no reliable D call. This CDR3 contains 14 residues. The V and J ends lost 5 bases and 4 bases respectively, with 14 bases between them. Per the germline V gene, CDR1 is SEHNR and CDR2 is FQNEAQ (reference sequence). The CDR3 loop is CASSRPRAGTEAFF. CDR3 DNA: TGTGCCAGCAGCCGCCCTAGGGCAGGCACTGAAGCTTTCTTT.

The chain couples TRBV19 to TRBJ2-3; perhaps TRBD2 as D (5 bases). The V gene lost 5 bases and the J gene lost 5 bases, with 14 bases spanning the gap. CDR3 length: 14 amino acids. Per the germline V gene, CDR1 is LNHDA and CDR2 is SQIVND (reference sequence). The CDR3 sequence: CASSPGMSGDTQYF. CDR3 in DNA: TGTGCCAGTAGTCCCGGGATGTCTGGAGATACGCAGTATTTT. Full variable domain (remainder filled in from reference TRBV19 and TRBJ2-3): DGGITQSPKYLFRKEGQNVTLSCEQNLNHDAMYWYRQDPGQGLRLIYYSQIVNDFQKGDIAEGYSVSREKKESFPLTVTSAQKNPTAFYLCASSPGMSGDTQYFGPGTRLTVL.

V usage is TRBV4-1 and J usage is TRBJ2-7; possible D gene TRBD1, 6 bases. Trimming removed 4 bases at V and 4 bases at J, with 14 bases between. CDR1 MGHRA and CDR2 YSYEKL come from the germline V gene. The CDR3 spans 14 residues. The CDR3 region has the DNA TGCGCCAGCAGCCGAGGGGGTTTGGGGTACGAGCAGTACTTC. This gives the protein CASSRGGLGYEQYF.

This rearrangement joins TRBV2 to TRBJ2-3; 10 nucleotides line up with TRBD2. Germline CDR1 and CDR2: SNHLY and FYNNEI. This CDR3 comprises 16 residues. V shed 1 base, J shed 5 bases, and the junction held 6 bases outside the gene matches. The chain's CDR3 is CASSEGSGGRVDTQYF. The CDR3 bases are TGTGCCAGCAGTGAAGGTAGCGGGGGGCGAGTAGATACGCAGTATTTT.

This chain uses TRBV5-1 with TRBJ2-7; 8 nucleotides agree with TRBD1. Losses at the gene ends were 0 bases for V and 4 bases for J; bases not matched to a gene: 3. CDR1 and CDR2 (germline): SGHRS, YFSETQ. The CDR3 is made up of 14 amino acids. The CDR3 coding sequence is TGCGCCAGCAGCTTGGAGGGGACAGGATACGAGCAGTACTTC. Translation: CASSLEGTGYEQYF.

The chain combines TRBV28 with TRBJ1-5, with D possibly TRBD1 on 6 matching bases. Between the trimmed V and J ends, which lost 6 bases and 5 bases, there was a span of 11 bases. The CDR3 totals 13 residues. The germline CDR1 and CDR2 sequences are MDHEN and SYDVKM. The CDR3, as DNA: TGTGCCAGCAGAGTCCAGGGGTATCAGCCCCAGCATTTT. Translation gives CASRVQGYQPQHF.